This record concerns one T cell receptor (beta chain) sequence. The data originate from a study of blood T cell repertoires in COVID-19. Across the study: Samples representing acute and convalescent COVID-19 were sourced from the United States, Italy and Spain. The cDNA or gDNA used as material had been derived from T cells, B-cell-depleted T cells, or PBMCs.

In the authors' methods: Reference gene primer amplification gave nucleated cell count estimates. Assay: immunoSEQ multiplex PCR; the TCRdb copy retains only in-frame clones and omits some. That table is the source of V, J and clone size, and D and trimming were worked out from the DNA. The sample yields hundreds of thousands of clones, approximately 90% seen once. Trimming pared 3 bases from V and 10 bases from J, leaving 13 bases between. The CDR3 runs 14 residues. CDR1 is MNHNY and CDR2 is SVGAGI in the germline V gene (reference sequence). The clonotype comes from a woman aged 25-40 years who had recovered from COVID-19. The sample was peripheral blood. V gene TRBV6-6 combines with J gene TRBJ1-6; maybe TRBD1 (6 bases). CDR3 nucleotides: TGTGCCAGCAGTTATCAGGGGCGTAGGTCACCCCTCCACTTT. As protein: CASSYQGRRSPLHF.